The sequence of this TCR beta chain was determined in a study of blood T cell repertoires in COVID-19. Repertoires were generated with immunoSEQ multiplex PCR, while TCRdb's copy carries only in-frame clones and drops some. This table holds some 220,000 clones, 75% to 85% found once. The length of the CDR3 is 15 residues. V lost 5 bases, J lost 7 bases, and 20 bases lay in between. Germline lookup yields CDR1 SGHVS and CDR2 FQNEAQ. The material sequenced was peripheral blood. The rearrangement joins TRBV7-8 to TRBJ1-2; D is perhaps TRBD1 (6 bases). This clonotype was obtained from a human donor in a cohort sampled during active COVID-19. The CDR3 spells CASSPPRGARVGYTF. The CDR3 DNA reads TGTGCCAGCAGCCCTCCGCGGGGGGCGAGGGTTGGCTACACCTTC.